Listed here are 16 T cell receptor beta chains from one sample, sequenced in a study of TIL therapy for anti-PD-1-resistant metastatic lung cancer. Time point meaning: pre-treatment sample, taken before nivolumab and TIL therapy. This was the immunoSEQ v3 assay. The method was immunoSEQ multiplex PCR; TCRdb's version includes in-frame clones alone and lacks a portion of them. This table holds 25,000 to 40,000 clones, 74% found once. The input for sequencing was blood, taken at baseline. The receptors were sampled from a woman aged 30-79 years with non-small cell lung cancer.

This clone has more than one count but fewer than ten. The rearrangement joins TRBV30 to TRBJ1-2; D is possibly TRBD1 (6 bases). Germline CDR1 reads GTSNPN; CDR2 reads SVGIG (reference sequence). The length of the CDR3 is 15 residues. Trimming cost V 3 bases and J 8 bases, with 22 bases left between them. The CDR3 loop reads CAWRDKSRGALGYTF. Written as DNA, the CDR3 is TGTGCCTGGAGGGACAAATCGAGGGGGGCGCTGGGCTACACCTTC.

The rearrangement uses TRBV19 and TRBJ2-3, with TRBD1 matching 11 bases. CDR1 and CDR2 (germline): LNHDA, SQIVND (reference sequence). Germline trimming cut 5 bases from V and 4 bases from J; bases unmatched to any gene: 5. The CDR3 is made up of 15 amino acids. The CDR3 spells CASSGRTGGADTQYF. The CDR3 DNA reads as TGTGCCAGTAGTGGAAGGACAGGGGGCGCAGATACGCAGTATTTT.

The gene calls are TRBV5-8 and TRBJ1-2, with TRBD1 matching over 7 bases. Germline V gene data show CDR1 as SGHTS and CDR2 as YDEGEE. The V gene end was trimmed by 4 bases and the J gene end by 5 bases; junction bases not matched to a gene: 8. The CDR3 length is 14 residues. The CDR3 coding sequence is TGTGCCAGCAGCCCCGGCCCAGGGGGATATGGCTACACCTTC. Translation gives CASSPGPGGYGYTF.

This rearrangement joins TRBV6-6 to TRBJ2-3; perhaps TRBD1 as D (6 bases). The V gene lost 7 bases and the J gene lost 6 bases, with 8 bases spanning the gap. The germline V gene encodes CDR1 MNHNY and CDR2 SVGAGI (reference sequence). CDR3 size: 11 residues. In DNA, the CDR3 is TGTGCCAGCACCCAGGGGGATACGCAGTATTTT. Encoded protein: CASTQGDTQYF.

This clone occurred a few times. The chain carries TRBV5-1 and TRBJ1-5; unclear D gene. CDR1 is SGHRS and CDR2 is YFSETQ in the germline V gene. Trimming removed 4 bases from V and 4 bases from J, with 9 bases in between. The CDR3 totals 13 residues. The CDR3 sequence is CASSDGRNQPQHF. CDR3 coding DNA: TGCGCCAGCAGCGACGGACGGAATCAGCCCCAGCATTTT.

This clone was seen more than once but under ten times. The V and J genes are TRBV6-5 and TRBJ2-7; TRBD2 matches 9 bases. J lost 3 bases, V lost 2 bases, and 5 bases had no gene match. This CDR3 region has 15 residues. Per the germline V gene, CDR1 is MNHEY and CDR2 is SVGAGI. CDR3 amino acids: CASSYQREAVYEQYF. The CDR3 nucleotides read TGTGCCAGCAGTTACCAGCGGGAGGCAGTCTACGAGCAGTACTTC.

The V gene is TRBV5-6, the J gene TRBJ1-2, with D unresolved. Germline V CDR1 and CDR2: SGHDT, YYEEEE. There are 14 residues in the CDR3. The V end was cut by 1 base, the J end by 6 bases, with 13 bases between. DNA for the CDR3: TGTGCCAGCAGCTTGATTTCCAACCCTCATGGCTACACCTTC. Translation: CASSLISNPHGYTF.

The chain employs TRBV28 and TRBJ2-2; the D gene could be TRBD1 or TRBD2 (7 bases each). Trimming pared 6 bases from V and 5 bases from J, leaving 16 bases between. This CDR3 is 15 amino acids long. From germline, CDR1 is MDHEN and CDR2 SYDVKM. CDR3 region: CASSVGGGRTGELFF. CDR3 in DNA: TGTGCCAGCAGCGTGGGAGGGGGCCGTACCGGGGAGCTGTTTTTT.

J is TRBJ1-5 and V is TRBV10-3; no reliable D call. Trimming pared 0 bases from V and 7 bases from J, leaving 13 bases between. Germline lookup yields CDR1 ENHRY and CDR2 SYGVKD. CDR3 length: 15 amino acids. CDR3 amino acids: CAISESTGAGQPQHF. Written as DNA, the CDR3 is TGTGCCATCAGTGAGTCGACGGGAGCTGGGCAGCCCCAGCATTTT.

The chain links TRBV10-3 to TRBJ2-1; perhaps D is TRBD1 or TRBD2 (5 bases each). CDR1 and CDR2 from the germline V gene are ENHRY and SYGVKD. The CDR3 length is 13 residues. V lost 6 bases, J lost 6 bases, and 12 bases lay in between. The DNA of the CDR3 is TGTGCCATCAGCCTTGGGGGTGCCAATGAGCAGTTCTTC. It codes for CAISLGGANEQFF.

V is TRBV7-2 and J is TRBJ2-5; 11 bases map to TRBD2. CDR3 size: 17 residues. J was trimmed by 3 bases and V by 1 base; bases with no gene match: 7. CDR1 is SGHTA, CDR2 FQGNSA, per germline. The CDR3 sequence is CASSLGLAGFSKETQYF. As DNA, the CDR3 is TGTGCCAGCAGCTTAGGACTAGCGGGATTCAGCAAAGAGACCCAGTACTTC.

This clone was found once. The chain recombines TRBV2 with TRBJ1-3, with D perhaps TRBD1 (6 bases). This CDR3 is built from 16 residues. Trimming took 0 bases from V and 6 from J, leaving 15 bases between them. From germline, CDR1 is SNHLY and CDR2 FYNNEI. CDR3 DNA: TGTGCCAGCAGTGAAGCACAGGGCGGAGGAGTAAACACCATATATTTT. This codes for CASSEAQGGGVNTIYF.

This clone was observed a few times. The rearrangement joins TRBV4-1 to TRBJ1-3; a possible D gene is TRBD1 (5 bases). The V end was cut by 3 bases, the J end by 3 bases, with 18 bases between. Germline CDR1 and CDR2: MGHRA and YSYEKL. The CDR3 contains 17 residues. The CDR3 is CASSQGGRHKSGNTIYF. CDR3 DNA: TGCGCCAGCAGCCAGGGGGGACGTCATAAAAGTGGAAACACCATATATTTT.

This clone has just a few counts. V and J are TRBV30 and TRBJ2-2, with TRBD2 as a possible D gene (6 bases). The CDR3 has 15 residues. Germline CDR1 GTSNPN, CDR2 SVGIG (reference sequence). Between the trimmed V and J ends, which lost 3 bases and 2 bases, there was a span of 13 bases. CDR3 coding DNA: TGTGCCTGGAGCCGGGTAGCGGCCAACACCGGGGAGCTGTTTTTT. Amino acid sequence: CAWSRVAANTGELFF.

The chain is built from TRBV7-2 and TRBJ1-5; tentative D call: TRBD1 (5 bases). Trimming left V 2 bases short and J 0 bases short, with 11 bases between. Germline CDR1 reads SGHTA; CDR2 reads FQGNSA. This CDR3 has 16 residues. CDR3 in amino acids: CASSLLAGHSNQPQHF. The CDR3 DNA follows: TGTGCCAGCAGCTTATTGGCAGGACATAGCAATCAGCCCCAGCATTTT.

The CDR3 nucleotides read TGCGCCAGCATGACCGGCGCGAACACCGGGGAGCTGTTTTTT. Protein product: CASMTGANTGELFF. V is TRBV5-1 and J is TRBJ2-2, with D uncertain. CDR3 size: 14 residues. Germline-derived CDR1 and CDR2 are SGHRS and YFSETQ. V gave up 6 bases and J gave up 0 bases, with 9 bases separating them. Full variable domain (outside the CDR3, taken from reference TRBV5-1 and TRBJ2-2): KAGVTQTPRYLIKTRGQQVTLSCSPISGHRSVSWYQQTPGQGLQFLFEYFSETQRNKGNFPGRFSGRQFSNSRSEMNVSTLELGDSALYLCASMTGANTGELFFGEGSRLTVL.